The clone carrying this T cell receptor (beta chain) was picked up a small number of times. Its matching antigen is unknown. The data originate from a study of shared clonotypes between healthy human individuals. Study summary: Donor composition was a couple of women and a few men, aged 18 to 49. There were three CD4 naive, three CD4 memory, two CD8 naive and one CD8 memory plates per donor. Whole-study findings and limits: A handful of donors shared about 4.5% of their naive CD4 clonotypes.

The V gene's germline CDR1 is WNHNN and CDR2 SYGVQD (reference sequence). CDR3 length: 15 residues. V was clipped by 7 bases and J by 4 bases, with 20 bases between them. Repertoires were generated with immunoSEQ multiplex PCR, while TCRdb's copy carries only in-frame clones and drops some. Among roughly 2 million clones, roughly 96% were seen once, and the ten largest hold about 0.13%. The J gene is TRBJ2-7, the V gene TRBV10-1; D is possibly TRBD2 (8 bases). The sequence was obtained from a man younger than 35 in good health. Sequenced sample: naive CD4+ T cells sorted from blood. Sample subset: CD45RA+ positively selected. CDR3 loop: CASTIAGQCVYEQYF. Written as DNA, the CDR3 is TGCGCCAGCACCATAGCGGGACAGTGTGTATACGAGCAGTACTTC.